The rows below give T cell receptor beta chains drawn from one sample of a study of PD-L1 blockade in urothelial cancer. Only in-frame clones appear in the TCRdb table, and some are missing; sequencing was by immunoSEQ multiplex PCR. The table lists 50,000 to 65,000 clones, 81% of them singletons. This material consisted of PBMCs, taken around atezolizumab (anti-PD-L1) treatment. The receptor set was obtained from a man in his 70s with urothelial cancer. CDR3s include the opening cysteine and the closing phenylalanine or tryptophan. A D gene is named only where the DNA matches it firmly. A row's size may be missing; if present it is once, few, many or a size class.

clone size,D gene,J gene,V gene,CDR3 protein,CDR3 DNA
NA,NA,TRBJ2-7,TRBV30,CAWSPRTGYEQYF,TGTGCCTGGAGTCCGCGGACGGGATACGAGCAGTACTTC
NA,TRBD2,TRBJ2-5,TRBV18,CASSRSTSGRPQETQYF,TGTGCCAGCTCACGGTCGACTAGCGGGAGGCCTCAAGAGACCCAGTACTTC
many,NA,TRBJ2-7,TRBV19,CASSMGANSYEQYF,TGTGCCAGTAGTATGGGGGCTAACTCCTACGAGCAGTACTTC
NA,NA,TRBJ1-2,TRBV19,CASSAGSNYGYTF,TGTGCCAGTAGCGCCGGTTCTAACTATGGCTACACCTTC
NA,NA,TRBJ1-4,TRBV6-5,CASRETTNEKLFF,TGTGCCAGCCGGGAAACAACTAATGAAAAACTGTTTTTT
NA,TRBD2,TRBJ2-3,TRBV11-3,CASGAGDGTDTQYF,TGTGCCAGCGGAGCGGGAGATGGTACAGATACGCAGTATTTT
NA,TRBD1,TRBJ2-7,TRBV2,CASRGQGTYEQYF,TGTGCCAGCAGGGGACAGGGAACCTACGAGCAGTACTTC
NA,TRBD2,TRBJ2-5,TRBV6-1,CASSGGLAGVGETQYF,TGTGCCAGCAGTGGGGGACTAGCGGGAGTAGGGGAGACCCAGTACTTC
few,TRBD2,TRBJ2-3,TRBV29-1,CSVPLAGETDTQYF,TGCAGCGTTCCCCTAGCGGGAGAGACAGATACGCAGTATTTT
NA,NA,TRBJ2-5,TRBV11-2,CASSLDRSQETQYF,TGTGCCAGCAGCTTAGACAGAAGTCAAGAGACCCAGTACTTC
NA,TRBD2,TRBJ2-2,TRBV5-1,CASSIGLAGANTGELFF,TGCGCCAGCAGCATCGGACTAGCGGGGGCGAACACCGGGGAGCTGTTTTTT
NA,TRBD1,TRBJ1-2,TRBV4-2,CASSQGMAGTGLNYGYTF,TGTGCCAGCAGCCAAGGAATGGCCGGGACAGGATTAAACTATGGCTACACCTTC
once,NA,TRBJ2-1,TRBV20-1,CSGDGDNEQFF,TGCAGTGGCGACGGAGACAATGAGCAGTTCTTC
NA,NA,TRBJ2-7,TRBV19,CASSIGQGYEQYF,TGTGCCAGTAGTATAGGCCAGGGGTACGAGCAGTACTTC
NA,TRBD1,TRBJ1-2,TRBV5-5,CASSLGTGYYGYTF,TGTGCCAGCAGCTTGGGGACAGGGTACTATGGCTACACCTTC
NA,TRBD1,TRBJ1-3,TRBV30,CAWGYDRASGNTIYF,TGTGCCTGGGGTTATGACAGGGCATCTGGAAACACCATATATTTT
NA,NA,TRBJ2-1,TRBV28,CASSLDSGNEQFF,TGTGCCAGCAGTCTCGATTCAGGAAATGAGCAGTTCTTC
NA,TRBD2,TRBJ2-7,TRBV18,CASSPVPRPSGRYEQYF,TGTGCCAGCTCACCCGTTCCCCGGCCTAGCGGGAGATACGAGCAGTACTTC
NA,NA,TRBJ2-2,TRBV5-1,CASSPLATSGELFF,TGCGCCAGCAGCCCTCTAGCGACCTCCGGGGAGCTGTTTTTT
NA,NA,TRBJ2-6,TRBV7-6,CASSPQANVLTF,TGTGCCAGCAGCCCCCAGGCCAACGTCCTGACTTTC
NA,TRBD2,TRBJ2-2,TRBV14,CASSPGLEELFF,TGTGCCAGCAGCCCGGGACTAGAGGAGCTGTTTTTT
NA,TRBD1,TRBJ2-7,TRBV6-6,CASSSKSGTEIYEQYF,TGTGCCAGCAGTTCCAAATCCGGGACAGAAATCTACGAGCAGTACTTC
NA,NA,TRBJ1-2,TRBV5-4,CASSLRQDYGYTF,TGTGCCAGCAGCTTAAGACAGGACTATGGCTACACCTTC
NA,TRBD2,TRBJ2-7,TRBV19,CASSISASGSFYEQYF,TGTGCCAGTAGTATTTCCGCTAGCGGGAGTTTCTACGAGCAGTACTTC
NA,TRBD1,TRBJ2-2,TRBV30,CAWSVKGAFGELFF,TGTGCCTGGAGTGTCAAGGGGGCTTTCGGGGAGCTGTTTTTT
NA,TRBD1,TRBJ1-2,TRBV6-5,CASSSMGQRIYGYTF,TGTGCCAGCAGTTCCATGGGACAGCGAATATATGGCTACACCTTC
NA,NA,TRBJ2-7,TRBV5-1,CASTGGGTSRTYF,TGCGCCAGCACAGGGGGAGGAACCTCCCGGACGTACTTC
NA,NA,TRBJ2-4,TRBV7-9,CASSSSTLAKNIQYF,TGTGCCAGCAGCTCCAGTACCCTAGCCAAAAACATTCAGTACTTC
NA,NA,TRBJ2-3,TRBV6-5,CASSKAGYTDTQYF,TGTGCCAGCAGTAAAGCGGGTTACACAGATACGCAGTATTTT
NA,TRBD1,TRBJ2-7,TRBV5-1,CASSLERTGSYEQYF,TGCGCCAGCAGCTTGGAGCGGACAGGGAGCTACGAGCAGTACTTC
NA,TRBD2,TRBJ2-7,TRBV5-1,CASGPGTSGIYEQYF,TGCGCCAGCGGCCCCGGGACTAGCGGAATCTACGAGCAGTACTTC
NA,TRBD1,TRBJ1-2,TRBV19,CASGDRVGDGYTF,TGTGCCAGCGGGGACAGGGTAGGGGATGGCTACACCTTC
NA,NA,TRBJ1-5,TRBV15,CATSRYTGSNQPQHF,TGTGCCACCAGCAGATATACTGGTTCTAATCAGCCCCAGCATTTT
NA,TRBD1,TRBJ1-1,TRBV27,CASSLLDRGTEAFF,TGTGCCAGCAGCCTACTCGACAGGGGAACTGAAGCTTTCTTT
NA,TRBD1,TRBJ2-1,TRBV6-5,CASSLAGTGRRNEQFF,TGTGCCAGCAGTTTGGCCGGGACAGGGCGTAGGAATGAGCAGTTCTTC
few,TRBD1,TRBJ1-5,TRBV5-4,CASSQGTGENQPQHF,TGTGCCAGCAGCCAGGGGACAGGAGAAAATCAGCCCCAGCATTTT
NA,TRBD2,TRBJ2-5,TRBV27,CASSLTSGGRGKTQYF,TGTGCCAGCAGTTTAACTAGCGGGGGGAGGGGAAAGACCCAGTACTTC